What follows are 21 T cell receptor beta chains derived from one specimen sequenced in a study of early T cells in non-severe SARS-CoV-2 infection. TCRdb reprocessed the 5' RACE reads via MiXCR and lists one record per CDR3 protein. The data hold over 35,000 distinct CDR3 sequences, with about a tenth observed a single time. The sequencing input was whole blood. These receptors were collected from an adult who was a healthcare worker with PCR-confirmed SARS-CoV-2 infection or an uninfected control (not recorded which).

This clonotype is medium-sized in the sample. V gene TRBV3-1 combines with J gene TRBJ2-1, with D possibly being TRBD1 (5 bases). Germline CDR1 is LGHDT and CDR2 is YNNKEL (reference sequence). The CDR3 has 14 amino acids. V was trimmed by 0 bases and J by 6 bases, leaving 9 bases between them. The CDR3 DNA reads TGTGCCAGCAGCCAAGAGGGGCGGAGCAATGAGCAGTTCTTC. It encodes CASSQEGRSNEQFF.

This clonotype has just a few counts. This sequence joins TRBV29-1 and TRBJ2-5, with TRBD1 as a possible D gene (6 bases). The CDR3 is 13 amino acids. V was clipped by 6 bases and J by 5 bases, with 16 bases between them. The germline gives CDR1 SQVTM, CDR2 ANQGSEA. The CDR3 DNA sequence: TGCAGCGTCGTTACAGGGTCAGGTGAGACCCAGTACTTC. Translating gives CSVVTGSGETQYF. Full variable domain (remainder filled in from reference TRBV29-1 and TRBJ2-5): SAVISQKPSRDICQRGTSLTIQCQVDSQVTMMFWYRQQPGQSLTLIATANQGSEATYESGFVIDKFPISRPNLTFSTLTVSNMSPEDSSIYLCSVVTGSGETQYFGPGTRLLVL.

This clonotype was observed a handful of times. This chain connects TRBV28 to TRBJ1-1; D may be TRBD1 (5 bases). V dropped 6 bases and J dropped 1 base, with 15 bases sitting between them. The CDR3 spans 15 residues. The V gene's germline CDR1 is MDHEN and CDR2 SYDVKM. DNA of the CDR3: TGTGCCAGCAGCCTTCAGGGACCAGGGAACACTGAAGCTTTCTTT. Protein: CASSLQGPGNTEAFF.

The V gene is TRBV6-2 or TRBV6-3, the J gene TRBJ2-5; no firm D call. The V and J ends lost 0 bases and 2 bases respectively, with 13 bases between them. The CDR3 is made up of 16 amino acids. In germline, CDR1 is MNHEY, CDR2 SVGEGT. The CDR3 reads CASSYSLIGEQETQYF. Here the CDR3 DNA reads TGTGCCAGCAGTTACTCGCTTATTGGAGAGCAAGAGACCCAGTACTTC.

The gene calls are TRBV5-1 and TRBJ2-1, with 9 positions matching TRBD2. V lost 3 bases, J lost 5 bases, and 3 bases stayed unmatched. Germline values: CDR1 SGHRS, CDR2 YFSETQ. The CDR3 is 14 amino acids. CDR3: CASSSPSGDNEQFF. CDR3 coding DNA: TGCGCCAGCAGCTCCCCTAGCGGGGACAATGAGCAGTTCTTC. The whole variable domain, remainder taken from reference TRBV5-1 and TRBJ2-1, is KAGVTQTPRYLIKTRGQQVTLSCSPISGHRSVSWYQQTPGQGLQFLFEYFSETQRNKGNFPGRFSGRQFSNSRSEMNVSTLELGDSALYLCASSSPSGDNEQFFGPGTRLTVL.

Ten or more counts support this clonotype. This sequence joins TRBV7-2 and TRBJ2-7; the D is unclear. The CDR3 spans 15 residues. Per the germline V gene, CDR1 is SGHTA and CDR2 is FQGNSA. V was clipped by 6 bases and J by 2 bases, with 17 bases between them. CDR3 DNA sequence: TGTGCCAGCAGACCCAACGCTGGCAGGACCTACGAGCAGTACTTC. It specifies CASRPNAGRTYEQYF.

Of note for this clonotype: A read error may be the cause here, since a much bigger clone is one base away. The CDR3 region has the DNA TGTGCCAGCAGCTTAACGCCCGGCTCAAACACTCAAGCTTTCTTT. It encodes CASSLTPGSNTQAFF. J is TRBJ1-1 and V is TRBV7-3; D is unclear. The germline gives CDR1 SGHTA, CDR2 FQGTGA. The CDR3 loop spans 15 amino acids.

This clonotype was counted ten times or more. This chain uses TRBV10-2 with TRBJ2-3, with D hard to call. Per germline, CDR1 WSHSY and CDR2 SAAADI. CDR3 length: 12 amino acids. V lost 3 bases and J 7 bases, leaving 8 bases between the germline ends. CDR3 protein: CASSDPMNTQYF. For the CDR3, the DNA is TGCGCCAGCAGTGATCCGATGAATACGCAGTATTTT.

This clonotype came up many times. V gene TRBV29-1 combines with J gene TRBJ2-7, with 9 nucleotides matching TRBD1. CDR3 length: 12 amino acids. Germline V CDR1 and CDR2: SQVTM, ANQGSEA. With V trimmed by 7 bases and J by 5 bases, 6 bases remained unmatched. CDR3 region: CSAEQGADEQYF. CDR3 nucleotide sequence: TGCAGCGCCGAACAGGGGGCGGACGAGCAGTACTTC.

This clonotype has a count of ten or more. The V and J genes are TRBV3-1 and TRBJ1-1; possible D gene TRBD1, 6 bases. The CDR3 length is 14 residues. Germline V gene sequence: CDR1 LGHDT, CDR2 YNNKEL (reference sequence). V was pared by 6 bases and J by 2 bases, with 13 bases between. CDR3 DNA sequence: TGTGCCAGCAGACAGGGAGAGCTAAACACTGAAGCTTTCTTT. Protein sequence: CASRQGELNTEAFF.

This clonotype has just a few counts. The V call is TRBV2, the J call TRBJ2-1, with 7 positions matching TRBD2. Germline CDR1 reads SNHLY; CDR2 reads FYNNEI. This CDR3 is built from 11 residues. The ends lost 10 bases at V and 6 bases at J; junction bases unmatched: 3. Here the CDR3 reads CATRLANEQFF. In DNA form, the CDR3 reads TGTGCCACCCGACTAGCCAATGAGCAGTTCTTC.

Ten or more counts support this clonotype. V usage is TRBV7-2 and J usage is TRBJ2-3, with D unresolved. The CDR3 is 14 residues long. Germline V gives CDR1 SGHTA, CDR2 FQGNSA. V lost 1 base to trimming and J lost 3 bases, with 8 bases between them. The chain's CDR3 is CASSLVGQTDTQYF. The CDR3 DNA reads TGTGCCAGCAGCTTAGTAGGTCAGACAGATACGCAGTATTTT.

V is TRBV11-2 and J is TRBJ2-1; perhaps D is TRBD1 or TRBD2 (6 bases each). CDR3 length: 14 residues. The V end was cut by 0 bases, the J end by 9 bases, with 12 bases between. The V gene's germline CDR1 is SGHAT and CDR2 FQNNGV. The CDR3 spells CASSLDKGGGEQFF. The CDR3 coding sequence is TGTGCCAGCAGCTTAGATAAGGGGGGCGGTGAGCAGTTCTTC.

The chain joins TRBV7-6 to TRBJ1-5; D is ambiguous. Between the trimmed V and J ends, which lost 5 bases and 7 bases, there was a span of 9 bases. There are 12 residues in the CDR3. CDR1 SGHVS and CDR2 FNYEAQ come from the germline V gene. The CDR3 DNA is TGTGCCAGCAGCCCCCCGGGACAGCCCCAGCATTTT. Translation: CASSPPGQPQHF.

This clonotype has only a few counts. For the CDR3, the DNA is TGTGCCAGCAGCAGCTCCGGGGGGGGGTCAGATACGCAGTATTTT. Protein product: CASSSSGGGSDTQYF. V and J are TRBV9 and TRBJ2-3; 8 bases are shared with TRBD2. Looked up from germline, CDR1 is SGDLS and CDR2 is YYNGEE. This CDR3 region has 15 residues. V dropped 4 bases and J dropped 4; count of bases not matched to a gene: 8. Using reference TRBV9 and TRBJ2-3 for the parts outside the CDR3, the full variable domain is DSGVTQTPKHLITATGQRVTLRCSPRSGDLSVYWYQQSLDQGLQFLIQYYNGEERAKGNILERFSAQQFPDLHSELNLSSLELGDSALYFCASSSSGGGSDTQYFGPGTRLTVL.

This chain links TRBV7-2 with TRBJ1-1; 8 bases are a match to TRBD1. The V gene end was trimmed by 1 base and the J gene end by 5 bases; junction bases not matched to a gene: 3. Per germline, CDR1 SGHTA and CDR2 FQGNSA. The CDR3 runs 14 residues. This chain's CDR3 is CASSLGQGRTEAFF. CDR3 bases: TGTGCCAGCAGCTTAGGACAGGGGAGGACTGAAGCTTTCTTT.

This chain connects TRBV11-3 to TRBJ2-3; D possibly matches TRBD1 or TRBD2 (5 bases each). This CDR3 is 14 amino acids long. V was pared by 3 bases and J by 3 bases, with 10 bases between. CDR1 SGHNT and CDR2 YENEEA come from the germline V gene. The CDR3 DNA reads as TGTGCCAGCAGCTTCAGGGACGGAACAGATACGCAGTATTTT. It specifies CASSFRDGTDTQYF.

This clonotype was recorded a few times. The rearrangement joins TRBV5-5 to TRBJ1-2; no clear D gene. CDR3 length: 13 amino acids. Germline CDR1 SGHKS, CDR2 YYEKEE (reference sequence). V was shortened by 4 bases and J by 2 bases, with 9 bases between the two germline ends. CDR3 residues: CASSLTLNYGYTF. DNA for the CDR3: TGTGCCAGCAGCCTGACCCTGAACTATGGCTACACCTTC.

This sequence joins TRBV7-8 and TRBJ2-2, with TRBD2 as a possible D gene (5 bases). Germline CDR1 SGHVS, CDR2 FQNEAQ. V dropped 5 bases and J dropped 7 bases, with 14 bases sitting between them. The CDR3 runs to 14 residues. The CDR3 nucleotides read TGTGCCAGCAGCCCCCAGCTCGGGGACGGGGAGCTGTTTTTT. Protein: CASSPQLGDGELFF.

This clonotype appeared a few times. This rearrangement joins TRBV19 to TRBJ1-2; D possibly corresponds to TRBD1 (5 bases). The CDR3 consists of 16 residues. The ends were cut back, 5 bases at V and 1 base at J, with 17 bases in the middle. Germline assignment: CDR1 LNHDA and CDR2 SQIVND (reference sequence). This CDR3 is CASSDVSGWDNYGYTF. The CDR3 DNA reads TGTGCCAGTAGTGATGTTTCAGGGTGGGATAACTATGGCTACACCTTC.

Many counts were recorded for this clonotype. The chain links TRBV29-1 to TRBJ1-4; the D gene is possibly TRBD1 (5 bases). Germline loops: CDR1 SQVTM, CDR2 ANQGSEA. V was pared by 3 bases and J by 8 bases, with 10 bases between. The CDR3 sequence is 12 residues long. The CDR3 sequence is CSVEGGQEKLFF. DNA of the CDR3: TGCAGCGTTGAGGGGGGTCAGGAAAAACTGTTTTTT.